The 5 T cell receptor beta chains below were found in one sample sequenced in a study of monozygotic twins with inflammatory bowel disease. TCRdb reprocessed the 5' RACE reads and keeps a single row for each CDR3 protein, giving no DNA. The listing records approximately 330,000 distinct CDR3 sequences. The source material was blood. The receptors come from a human donor with ulcerative colitis or Crohn's disease, or a healthy co-twin of an affected twin (not recorded which).

The chain joins TRBV7-8 to TRBJ2-3. The CDR3 has 12 amino acids. Germline assignment: CDR1 SGHVS and CDR2 FQNEAQ. CDR3 sequence: CASSLIFDTQYF.

V gene TRBV29-1 combines with J gene TRBJ2-1. CDR3 size: 14 residues. Germline CDR1 reads SQVTM; CDR2 reads ANQGSEA. The chain's CDR3 is CSVEIPEYYNEQFF.

This chain uses TRBV6-8 with TRBJ2-3; the TCRdb D gene call, TRBD2, has no DNA to confirm it. This CDR3 has 20 amino acids. In germline, CDR1 is MNHGY, CDR2 SAAAGT. Here the CDR3 reads CASSPRIPGLAGGCTDTQYF.

The V call is TRBV18, the J call TRBJ2-5; TCRdb picks TRBD2, but there is no DNA to check that call. This CDR3 has 14 amino acids. CDR1 is KGHSH and CDR2 is LQKENI in the germline V gene. This CDR3 is CASSPSRREETQYF.

The chain carries TRBV7-8 and TRBJ1-2; TCRdb names TRBD1, which stays unverified in the absence of DNA. The germline CDR1 and CDR2 sequences are SGHVS and FQNEAQ. CDR3 length: 13 amino acids. The CDR3 loop is CASSFPGAYGYTF.